This is a list of T cell receptor beta chains from one sample in a study of chemoradiotherapy in HPV16-positive cancers. The assay was immunoSEQ multiplex PCR, and TCRdb's table has in-frame clones only and misses some. Here the sample spans 6,500 to 8,500 clones, around 85% being singletons. Sample: blood, taken from a patient who underwent chemoradiotherapy. The receptors come from a human donor with HPV-associated anogenital cancer. The CDR3 runs from the conserved cysteine through the conserved F or W. Fields, in order: D gene, clone size, J gene, V gene, CDR3 DNA, CDR3 protein. D genes are given only for firm matches. Rows may omit the clone size; those that give it use once, few, many or a size class.

-	-	TRBJ2-5	TRBV10-2	TGCGCCAGCAGGGGAGCAGCCCAAGAGACCCAGTACTTC	CASRGAAQETQYF
-	-	TRBJ2-2	TRBV6-1	TGTGCCAGCAGTGAAGCCTTGGGGACCGGGGAGCTGTTTTTT	CASSEALGTGELFF
-	-	TRBJ2-5	TRBV12-2	TGTGCAAGTCGCTCTTCCATCCACGGGACAGGGGAGGTATCCCAGTACTTC	CASRSSIHGTGEVSQYF
-	-	TRBJ1-2	TRBV6-5	TGTGCCAGCAGCCAAACTCTCTCAGGGATGGATGGCTACACCTTC	CASSQTLSGMDGYTF
-	-	TRBJ2-3	TRBV19	TGTGCCAGTAGTATTGCCAGAAGGGATACGCAGTATTTT	CASSIARRDTQYF
-	-	TRBJ1-2	TRBV6-6	TGTGCCAGCAGACCCGGGACCGCCGATACTAACTATGGCTACACCTTC	CASRPGTADTNYGYTF
-	-	TRBJ1-2	TRBV20-1	TGCAGTGCTAAGACAGGCTATGGCTACACCTTC	CSAKTGYGYTF
TRBD1	-	TRBJ1-2	TRBV7-9	TGTGCCAGCAGCTCCCCGGCAGGGGGCGCCGGAGGTGGCTACACCTTC	CASSSPAGGAGGGYTF
-	-	TRBJ1-2	TRBV6-5	TGTGCCAGCAGTTACGTGGGTGGGGGCTACACCTTC	CASSYVGGGYTF
TRBD1	-	TRBJ1-5	TRBV5-8	TGTGCCAGCAGCGCGACAGGGACTAGCAATCAGCCCCAGCATTTT	CASSATGTSNQPQHF
-	-	TRBJ2-7	TRBV5-4	TGTGCCAGCAGCCCGGCCGTGGGGGCGGGGGTGACCTACGAGCAGTACTTC	CASSPAVGAGVTYEQYF
-	once	TRBJ1-1	TRBV29-1	TGCAGCGTGGGCAAGAACACTGAAGCTTTCTTT	CSVGKNTEAFF
-	-	TRBJ1-1	TRBV5-6	TGTGCCAGCAGCGCAACGTTGAGGGGTGAAGCTTTCTTT	CASSATLRGEAFF
-	-	TRBJ1-5	TRBV4-1	TGCGCCAGCAGCCAAGACCGGTGGGGGATGCGGCATTTT	CASSQDRWGMRHF
-	once	TRBJ2-7	TRBV27	TGTGCCAGCAGTTTATCCGGGTACGAGCAGTACTTC	CASSLSGYEQYF
-	-	TRBJ1-4	TRBV7-9	TGTGCCAGCAGCTTAGGAGGAGAATCATCACTGTTTTTT	CASSLGGESSLFF
TRBD1	-	TRBJ1-1	TRBV5-4	TGTGCCAGCAGAGAGCAGGGGGCCACTGAAGCTTTCTTT	CASREQGATEAFF
-	-	TRBJ2-5	TRBV19	TGTGCCAGTAGTTCAGCGGTACAAGAGACCCAGTACTTC	CASSSAVQETQYF
-	few	TRBJ1-4	TRBV7-9	TGTGCCAGCAGCTCATCAGTTAACAATGAAAAACTGTTTTTT	CASSSSVNNEKLFF